These 28 T cell receptor beta chains share one sample of origin, sequenced in a study of radiotherapy plus CTLA-4 blockade in lung cancer. TCRdb keeps only in-frame clones here, not all; method: immunoSEQ multiplex PCR. The table shows tens of thousands of clones, with around nine tenths occurring only once. The starting material was peripheral blood, obtained from a patient treated with radiotherapy plus ipilimumab. These receptors were obtained from a human donor with non-small cell lung cancer that progressed on radiotherapy plus ipilimumab.

The chain is built from TRBV4-1 and TRBJ1-5, with 7 nucleotides matching TRBD1. The CDR3 is made up of 17 amino acids. The J segment lost 0 bases and the V segment lost 3 bases, leaving 8 bases of the junction unmatched. In germline, CDR1 is MGHRA, CDR2 YSYEKL. The CDR3 loop is CASSQQTGVSSNQPQHF. The CDR3 region has the DNA TGCGCCAGCAGCCAGCAAACAGGGGTTAGTAGCAATCAGCCCCAGCATTTT.

The CDR3 DNA reads as TGTGCCAGCAACCTCGGGACAGGGGACGAGCAGTACTTC. This encodes CASNLGTGDEQYF. The V gene is TRBV6-6, the J gene TRBJ2-7, with TRBD1 matching 10 bases. V lost 7 bases, J lost 5 bases, and 5 bases stayed unmatched. The CDR3 spans 13 residues. CDR1 is MNHNY and CDR2 is SVGAGI in the germline V gene (reference sequence).

The rearrangement links TRBV19 to TRBJ1-1, with TRBD1 as a possible D gene (6 bases). Looked up from germline, CDR1 is LNHDA and CDR2 is SQIVND (reference sequence). The germline V and J ends were trimmed by 5 bases and 0 bases, with 7 bases remaining between them. The length of the CDR3 is 13 residues. The CDR3 DNA reads TGTGCCAGTAGTGACAGGTTGAACACTGAAGCTTTCTTT. This codes for CASSDRLNTEAFF.

The chain uses TRBV15 and TRBJ2-3, with TRBD2 matching over 8 bases. The CDR3 loop spans 16 amino acids. Per germline, CDR1 LNHNV and CDR2 YYDKDF (reference sequence). With V trimmed by 0 bases and J by 5 bases, 7 bases remained unmatched. CDR3 residues: CATSRETGGPLDTQYF. CDR3 nucleotides: TGTGCCACCAGCAGAGAAACGGGAGGGCCCCTAGATACGCAGTATTTT.

This sequence joins TRBV7-2 and TRBJ2-1; D is possibly TRBD2 (5 bases). V dropped 4 bases and J dropped 3 bases, with 19 bases sitting between them. This CDR3 spans 17 amino acids. The germline CDR1 and CDR2 sequences are SGHTA and FQGNSA. The CDR3 DNA sequence: TGTGCCAGCAGCTCCAGCGGCCTCCCAAATTTCTACAATGAGCAGTTCTTC. Amino acids: CASSSSGLPNFYNEQFF. Together with reference TRBV7-2 and TRBJ2-1, the CDR3 gives the full variable domain: GAGVSQSPSNKVTEKGKDVELRCDPISGHTALYWYRQSLGQGLEFLIYFQGNSAPDKSGLPSDRFSAERTGGSVSTLTIQRTQQEDSAVYLCASSSSGLPNFYNEQFFGPGTRLTVL.

This clone appeared a single time. The chain recombines TRBV10-3 with TRBJ1-2; D is undetermined. The CDR3 loop spans 11 amino acids. Between the trimmed V and J ends, which lost 3 bases and 5 bases, there was a span of 4 bases. Per germline, CDR1 ENHRY and CDR2 SYGVKD. CDR3 sequence: CAISENYGYTF. The CDR3 DNA is TGTGCCATCAGTGAAAATTATGGCTACACCTTC.

The chain carries TRBV9 and TRBJ2-1, with 7 bases aligning to TRBD2. This CDR3 has 12 amino acids. Germline CDR1 and CDR2: SGDLS and YYNGEE. The ends lost 5 bases at V and 7 bases at J; junction bases unmatched: 3. The CDR3 reads CASSFSGNEQFF. CDR3 in DNA: TGTGCCAGCAGTTTTAGCGGGAATGAGCAGTTCTTC.

The chain links TRBV19 to TRBJ2-7, with 9 bases lining up with TRBD2. CDR1 and CDR2 from the germline V gene are LNHDA and SQIVND (reference sequence). There are 17 residues in the CDR3. With V trimmed by 2 bases and J by 4 bases, 12 bases remained unmatched. DNA for the CDR3: TGTGCCAGTAGTATAACCCAGACTAGCGGTTTTTTGTACGAGCAGTACTTC. It codes for CASSITQTSGFLYEQYF. Variable domain in full (rest from reference TRBV19 and TRBJ2-7): DGGITQSPKYLFRKEGQNVTLSCEQNLNHDAMYWYRQDPGQGLRLIYYSQIVNDFQKGDIAEGYSVSREKKESFPLTVTSAQKNPTAFYLCASSITQTSGFLYEQYFGPGTRLTVT.

This chain uses TRBV9 with TRBJ2-7; 10 bases line up with TRBD2. V lost 7 bases to trimming and J lost 4 bases; unmatched junction nucleotides: 5. CDR1 and CDR2 from the germline V gene are SGDLS and YYNGEE. CDR3 length: 13 amino acids. The CDR3 nucleotides are TGTGCCAGCGGGACTAGCGATCCTTACGAGCAGTACTTC. Protein product: CASGTSDPYEQYF.

This sequence joins TRBV6-5 and TRBJ2-7; D gene ambiguous. Germline values: CDR1 MNHEY, CDR2 SVGAGI. V dropped 7 bases and J dropped 4 bases, with 8 bases sitting between them. This CDR3 is built from 11 residues. CDR3 residues: CASIGGYEQYF. The CDR3, as DNA: TGTGCCAGCATCGGTGGTTACGAGCAGTACTTC.

This clone was counted a single time. V is TRBV27 and J is TRBJ1-1, with D possibly being TRBD1 (5 bases). Germline assignment: CDR1 MNHEY and CDR2 SMNVEV (reference sequence). V dropped 6 bases and J dropped 5 bases, with 13 bases sitting between them. The length of the CDR3 is 13 residues. The CDR3 reads CASRDPGRTEAFF. As DNA, the CDR3 is TGTGCCAGCAGAGACCCAGGGAGAACTGAAGCTTTCTTT.

This clone has a single count. The V and J genes are TRBV2 and TRBJ2-1; D remains unclear. Per germline, CDR1 SNHLY and CDR2 FYNNEI. The CDR3 is made up of 13 amino acids. Deletions cut 6 bases from V and 8 bases from J, with 14 bases between. This CDR3 is CASRRAAPHEQFF. CDR3 sequence (DNA): TGTGCCAGCAGACGCGCAGCCCCGCATGAGCAGTTCTTC.

The V and J genes are TRBV4-1 and TRBJ2-2, with 9 bases aligning to TRBD1. Losses at the gene ends were 4 bases for V and 4 bases for J; bases not matched to a gene: 7. This CDR3 spans 16 amino acids. Germline V gene lookup returns CDR1 MGHRA and CDR2 YSYEKL. Written as DNA, the CDR3 is TGCGCCAGCAGCCGGGAGGGACAGGGTATCACCGGGGAGCTGTTTTTT. Translated: CASSREGQGITGELFF.

This chain connects TRBV10-3 to TRBJ2-1; 7 bases fit TRBD2. Germline V gives CDR1 ENHRY, CDR2 SYGVKD. Unmatched junction bases numbered 5, after V lost 5 bases and J lost 4 bases. The CDR3 totals 14 residues. The CDR3 here is CAISYASGYNEQFF. CDR3 in DNA: TGTGCCATCAGTTATGCTAGCGGTTACAATGAGCAGTTCTTC.

This chain links TRBV5-1 with TRBJ2-7, with D tentatively TRBD1 (8 bases). The CDR3 covers 15 residues. Trimming took off 4 bases at V and 2 bases at J, with 16 bases between the two ends. Germline CDR1 is SGHRS and CDR2 is YFSETQ. The CDR3 region has the DNA TGCGCCAGCAGCCCCGGACAGGGAGGGCCCTACGAGCAGTACTTC. Translation gives CASSPGQGGPYEQYF. The variable domain in full, completed from reference TRBV5-1 and TRBJ2-7, reads KAGVTQTPRYLIKTRGQQVTLSCSPISGHRSVSWYQQTPGQGLQFLFEYFSETQRNKGNFPGRFSGRQFSNSRSEMNVSTLELGDSALYLCASSPGQGGPYEQYFGPGTRLTVT.

The chain employs TRBV30 and TRBJ1-2; D ambiguous. CDR3 length: 14 amino acids. Germline V lookup: CDR1 GTSNPN, CDR2 SVGIG (reference sequence). V was clipped by 3 bases and J by 5 bases, with 16 bases between them. CDR3 sequence (DNA): TGTGCCTGGAGGAGGACCGGGCAGAGATATGGCTACACCTTC. It codes for CAWRRTGQRYGYTF.

The V and J genes are TRBV9 and TRBJ2-7; 8 bases are shared with TRBD2. The CDR3 has 16 amino acids. Germline CDR1 is SGDLS and CDR2 is YYNGEE. Germline trimming cut 0 bases from V and 5 bases from J; bases unmatched to any gene: 10. This chain's CDR3 is CASSVGGGLAYDEQYF. The CDR3 region has the DNA TGTGCCAGCAGCGTAGGTGGTGGACTAGCCTATGACGAGCAGTACTTC.

This clone was counted once. The J gene is TRBJ2-6, the V gene TRBV2; D may be TRBD2 (6 bases). Trimming removed 7 bases from V and 1 base from J, with 14 bases in between. There are 16 residues in the CDR3. The V gene's germline CDR1 is SNHLY and CDR2 FYNNEI. The CDR3 DNA reads TGTGCCAGCACTCCGGGACTCCCGTCTGGGGCCAACGTCCTGACTTTC. Encoded protein: CASTPGLPSGANVLTF. Drawing the rest from reference TRBV2 and TRBJ2-6, the complete variable domain is EPEVTQTPSHQVTQMGQEVILRCVPISNHLYFYWYRQILGQKVEFLVSFYNNEISEKSEIFDDQFSVERPDGSNFTLKIRSTKLEDSAMYFCASTPGLPSGANVLTFGAGSRLTVL.

The chain employs TRBV11-3 and TRBJ2-7; 10 bases agree with TRBD2. CDR3 length equals 15 residues. Per the germline V gene, CDR1 is SGHNT and CDR2 is YENEEA. Trimming removed 3 bases from V and 4 bases from J; junction bases left unmatched: 6. Written as DNA, the CDR3 is TGTGCCAGCAGCTTCGGACTAGCGGAGGGGTACGAGCAGTACTTC. This gives the protein CASSFGLAEGYEQYF.

V gene TRBV5-1 combines with J gene TRBJ2-3, with TRBD2 identical over 16 bases. In germline, CDR1 is SGHRS, CDR2 YFSETQ. CDR3 length: 15 amino acids. The V gene end was trimmed by 4 bases and the J gene end by 6 bases; junction bases not matched to a gene: 2. CDR3 amino acids: CASSPGLAGGDTQYF. CDR3 DNA: TGCGCCAGCAGCCCGGGACTAGCGGGGGGGGATACGCAGTATTTT.

This chain joins TRBV9 and TRBJ2-6, with D possibly being TRBD1 or TRBD2 (5 bases each). The CDR3 covers 18 residues. The V gene lost 5 bases and the J gene lost 1 base, with 19 bases spanning the gap. CDR1 is SGDLS and CDR2 is YYNGEE in the germline V gene. CDR3 nucleotides: TGTGCCAGCAGTGCGATGGGGGACGGAAGGTCTGGGGCCAACGTCCTGACTTTC. Residues: CASSAMGDGRSGANVLTF.

The chain couples TRBV2 to TRBJ2-7; 8 bases are a match to TRBD2. With V trimmed by 7 bases and J by 6 bases, 11 bases remained unmatched. Germline CDR1 is SNHLY and CDR2 is FYNNEI. The CDR3 covers 14 residues. For the CDR3, the DNA is TGTGCCAGCAATAGGGACGGGGGGGGTGCCGAGCAGTACTTC. Protein: CASNRDGGGAEQYF.

This chain joins TRBV19 and TRBJ2-7, with TRBD1 identical over 7 bases. The germline V gene encodes CDR1 LNHDA and CDR2 SQIVND (reference sequence). This CDR3 is built from 14 residues. The V and J ends lost 5 bases and 3 bases, in that order; junction bases with no gene match: 7. This CDR3 is CASSPGGKSYEQYF. In DNA form, the CDR3 reads TGTGCCAGTAGTCCAGGGGGTAAAAGCTACGAGCAGTACTTC.

This rearrangement joins TRBV9 to TRBJ2-1, with D perhaps matching TRBD2 (6 bases). CDR3 length: 14 residues. The ends were cut back, 3 bases at V and 0 bases at J, with 7 bases in the middle. The V gene's germline CDR1 is SGDLS and CDR2 YYNGEE. CDR3 in DNA: TGTGCCAGCAGCGACGGGAGCTCCTACAATGAGCAGTTCTTC. Its translation is CASSDGSSYNEQFF.

The V call is TRBV19, the J call TRBJ2-2, with D perhaps matching TRBD2 (6 bases). Germline CDR1 LNHDA, CDR2 SQIVND (reference sequence). V was clipped by 4 bases and J by 6 bases, with 15 bases between them. This CDR3 is built from 15 residues. The DNA of the CDR3 is TGTGCCAGTAGTAGGGTAGGAGGGGCGGCCGGGGAGCTGTTTTTT. It specifies CASSRVGGAAGELFF.

The chain recombines TRBV7-9 with TRBJ2-7, with D possibly matching TRBD1 (5 bases). V dropped 8 bases and J dropped 1 base, with 18 bases sitting between them. This CDR3 has 15 amino acids. Germline V gene data show CDR1 as SEHNR and CDR2 as FQNEAQ (reference sequence). The CDR3 sequence: CASGPKGALSYEQYF. CDR3 coding DNA: TGTGCCAGCGGTCCAAAAGGGGCCCTATCCTACGAGCAGTACTTC.

The chain employs TRBV14 and TRBJ1-1, with D possibly TRBD1 on 5 matching bases. The ends were cut back, 1 base at V and 7 bases at J, with 10 bases in the middle. This CDR3 comprises 13 residues. Per the germline V gene, CDR1 is SGHDN and CDR2 is FVKESK. As DNA, the CDR3 is TGTGCCAGCAGCCAAGCCCAGGGACTTGAAGCTTTCTTT. Encoded protein: CASSQAQGLEAFF.

This rearrangement joins TRBV6-6 to TRBJ1-5; tentatively, D is TRBD1 (5 bases). Per the germline V gene, CDR1 is MNHNY and CDR2 is SVGAGI (reference sequence). This CDR3 has 16 amino acids. V shed 2 bases and J shed 3 bases, with 14 bases lying between them. This CDR3 reads CASSYVAGLINQPQHF. CDR3 DNA sequence: TGTGCCAGCAGTTACGTCGCAGGGCTTATCAATCAGCCCCAGCATTTT.